The 24 T cell receptor beta chains below all came from one sample that was sequenced in a study of cytomegalovirus exposure and HLA in healthy donors. The primer mix had 60 Vbeta and 13 Jbeta primers. Sequencing used immunoSEQ multiplex PCR; TCRdb keeps in-frame clones, though not all of them. The sample carries about 170,000 clones, less than 75% recorded once. Sequenced: PBMCs. Receptor source: a girl between 5 and 17 years old in good health and CMV-seronegative.

The V and J genes are TRBV6-4 and TRBJ2-2; D is undetermined. This CDR3 has 14 residues. CDR1 and CDR2 (germline): MRHNA, SNTAGT. With 5 bases removed from V and 1 base from J, the gap between germline ends came to 8 bases. In DNA form, the CDR3 reads TGTGCCAGCAGTCAACTTGGGAACACCGGGGAGCTGTTTTTT. Translating gives CASSQLGNTGELFF.

This chain connects TRBV6-4 to TRBJ1-6; 8 bases are shared with TRBD1. Germline V lookup: CDR1 MRHNA, CDR2 SNTAGT. The J segment lost 6 bases and the V segment lost 3 bases, leaving 4 bases of the junction unmatched. This CDR3 is 15 amino acids long. In nucleotides, the CDR3 is TGTGCCAGCAGTGAGGCAGGGGGCAGTAATTCACCCCTCCACTTT. Protein sequence: CASSEAGGSNSPLHF.

The chain joins TRBV4-1 to TRBJ2-1, with 9 bases matching TRBD1. Germline-derived CDR1 and CDR2 are MGHRA and YSYEKL. CDR3 size: 15 residues. The trim removed 3 bases at V and 7 bases at J, leaving 7 bases unmatched. The CDR3 protein is CASSQVQGASNEQFF. CDR3 coding DNA: TGCGCCAGCAGCCAGGTACAGGGGGCGAGTAATGAGCAGTTCTTC.

The rearrangement joins TRBV7-9 to TRBJ1-5; D is undetermined. Germline V lookup: CDR1 SEHNR, CDR2 FQNEAQ (reference sequence). The V and J ends lost 6 bases and 4 bases respectively, with 7 bases between them. The CDR3 runs to 12 residues. In DNA form, the CDR3 reads TGTGCCAGCAGGACTAATAATCAGCCCCAGCATTTT. It is translated as CASRTNNQPQHF.

CDR3 DNA: TGTGCCAGCAGCTTAGTAGGCGGGGGGGGCGACACCGGGGAGCTGTTTTTT. Protein product: CASSLVGGGGDTGELFF. V and J are TRBV7-3 and TRBJ2-2; 9 bases match TRBD2. The V gene's germline CDR1 is SGHTA and CDR2 FQGTGA. CDR3 size: 17 residues. The trim removed 2 bases at V and 3 bases at J, leaving 7 bases unmatched.

The chain employs TRBV4-2 and TRBJ1-2, with unresolved D. V was trimmed by 0 bases and J by 8 bases, leaving 4 bases between them. This CDR3 is built from 11 residues. Germline V lookup: CDR1 LGHNA, CDR2 YNFKEQ. In DNA, the CDR3 is TGTGCCAGCAGCCAAGAGAGGGGCTACACCTTC. Protein product: CASSQERGYTF.

V is TRBV5-4 and J is TRBJ2-1; D is possibly TRBD2 (6 bases). V lost 0 bases and J 2 bases, leaving 9 bases between the germline ends. The germline V gene encodes CDR1 SGHNT and CDR2 YYREEE (reference sequence). This CDR3 region has 15 residues. The CDR3 DNA reads as TGTGCCAGCAGCTTGGACGGGGGACCCTACAATGAGCAGTTCTTC. Amino acids: CASSLDGGPYNEQFF. Combining the CDR3 with reference TRBV5-4 and TRBJ2-1 gives the whole variable domain ETGVTQSPTHLIKTRGQQVTLRCSSQSGHNTVSWYQQALGQGPQFIFQYYREEENGRGNFPPRFSGLQFPNYSSELNVNALELDDSALYLCASSLDGGPYNEQFFGPGTRLTVL.

This chain connects TRBV7-9 to TRBJ2-1; 7 positions match TRBD1. Germline loops: CDR1 SEHNR, CDR2 FQNEAQ (reference sequence). The ends lost 5 bases at V and 0 bases at J; junction bases unmatched: 4. The CDR3 has 15 amino acids. The CDR3 here is CASSPRQGSYNEQFF. The CDR3 region has the DNA TGTGCCAGCAGCCCTAGACAGGGCTCCTACAATGAGCAGTTCTTC.

This sequence joins TRBV5-1 and TRBJ2-1; maybe TRBD1 (5 bases). The CDR3 is made up of 12 amino acids. The V end was cut by 3 bases, the J end by 9 bases, with 10 bases between. Germline CDR1 SGHRS, CDR2 YFSETQ. In DNA, the CDR3 is TGCGCCAGCAGCTGGGGCGACAGTGAGCAGTTCTTC. It yields the protein CASSWGDSEQFF.

This chain links TRBV18 with TRBJ1-2; D gene unclear. With 1 base removed from V and 2 bases from J, the gap between germline ends came to 11 bases. From germline, CDR1 is KGHSH and CDR2 LQKENI. The CDR3 sequence is 15 residues long. The CDR3: CASSPRGIPNYGYTF. CDR3 DNA sequence: TGTGCCAGCTCACCACGAGGCATCCCGAACTATGGCTACACCTTC.

The chain employs TRBV7-9 and TRBJ1-1, with D possibly matching TRBD1 (5 bases). This CDR3 comprises 15 residues. V shed 5 bases and J shed 4 bases, with 17 bases lying between them. Germline loops: CDR1 SEHNR, CDR2 FQNEAQ (reference sequence). Here the CDR3 reads CASSVIDRKGTEAFF. In nucleotides, the CDR3 is TGTGCCAGCAGCGTGATCGACAGAAAGGGCACTGAAGCTTTCTTT.

V is TRBV5-4 and J is TRBJ1-2; D gene ambiguous. The CDR3 length is 14 residues. In germline, CDR1 is SGHNT, CDR2 YYREEE (reference sequence). V was trimmed by 4 bases and J by 8 bases, leaving 18 bases between them. The CDR3 here is CASSGYQAYRGYTF. CDR3 nucleotides: TGTGCCAGCAGCGGATACCAGGCATATCGGGGCTACACCTTC.

V usage is TRBV7-9 and J usage is TRBJ2-5, with 9 positions matching TRBD2. The CDR3 length is 17 residues. Germline CDR1 is SEHNR and CDR2 is FQNEAQ (reference sequence). With V trimmed by 0 bases and J by 5 bases, 10 bases remained unmatched. CDR3 bases: TGTGCCAGCAGCTTAGCCGGGGGACTAGCTTTGGGCGAGACCCAGTACTTC. Translated, it gives CASSLAGGLALGETQYF.

This clone was detected a few times. V is TRBV28 and J is TRBJ1-2, with a tentative D call TRBD1 (6 bases). The ends were cut back, 7 bases at V and 4 bases at J, with 13 bases in the middle. This CDR3 has 13 amino acids. Germline V gene lookup returns CDR1 MDHEN and CDR2 SYDVKM. CDR3 sequence reads: CASTRTDFYGYTF. For the CDR3, the DNA is TGTGCCAGCACTCGGACAGACTTCTATGGCTACACCTTC.

This chain connects TRBV4-2 to TRBJ1-4; the D gene is possibly TRBD1 (6 bases). This CDR3 has 16 amino acids. The ends were cut back, 0 bases at V and 5 bases at J, with 13 bases in the middle. The V gene's germline CDR1 is LGHNA and CDR2 YNFKEQ. The CDR3 sequence is CASSQDFEGGNEKLFF. For the CDR3, the DNA is TGTGCCAGCAGCCAAGACTTCGAAGGGGGAAATGAAAAACTGTTTTTT.

The chain links TRBV6-5 to TRBJ2-1; 9 bases match TRBD2. Per germline, CDR1 MNHEY and CDR2 SVGAGI. The CDR3 extends over 15 amino acids. The V and J ends lost 6 bases and 4 bases, in that order; junction bases with no gene match: 7. The CDR3: CASRHDSGGYNEQFF. CDR3 nucleotides: TGTGCCAGCAGACACGACAGCGGGGGGTACAATGAGCAGTTCTTC.

This clone was picked up a small number of times. At one end, the junction sequence differs from germline, possibly due to a read error. The V and J genes are TRBV7-9 and TRBJ2-7; unclear D gene. CDR3 size: 12 residues. Germline CDR1 is SEHNR and CDR2 is FQNEAQ (reference sequence). CDR3 in amino acids: CASSIASYEQYF. In nucleotides, the CDR3 is TGTGCCAGCAGCATAGCTAGCTACGAGCAGTACTTC.

The V and J genes are TRBV5-1 and TRBJ1-1, with a possible D match to TRBD1 (5 bases). The CDR3 is 14 amino acids. CDR1 and CDR2 (germline): SGHRS, YFSETQ. V was clipped by 0 bases and J by 6 bases, with 12 bases between them. CDR3 amino acids: CASSLVGGMSEAFF. The CDR3 nucleotides are TGCGCCAGCAGCTTGGTCGGGGGTATGTCTGAAGCTTTCTTT. Together with reference TRBV5-1 and TRBJ1-1, the CDR3 gives the full variable domain: KAGVTQTPRYLIKTRGQQVTLSCSPISGHRSVSWYQQTPGQGLQFLFEYFSETQRNKGNFPGRFSGRQFSNSRSEMNVSTLELGDSALYLCASSLVGGMSEAFFGQGTRLTVV.

V and J are TRBV7-6 and TRBJ1-1; D is possibly TRBD1 (6 bases). Germline V gene sequence: CDR1 SGHVS, CDR2 FNYEAQ. Deletions cut 2 bases from V and 8 bases from J, with 21 bases between. There are 16 residues in the CDR3. DNA of the CDR3: TGTGCCAGCAGCTTAACGTCGGACAGACCAAGAGGCGAAGCTTTCTTT. This translates into CASSLTSDRPRGEAFF.

J is TRBJ2-7 and V is TRBV6-1; 9 nucleotides match TRBD2. CDR1 and CDR2 from the germline V gene are MNHNS and SASEGT. The CDR3 extends over 14 amino acids. After removal of 8 bases from V and 3 bases from J, the junction contained 8 bases not matched to a gene. CDR3 DNA: TGTGCCAGCGCGGGGGGGGCCGGCGACTACGAGCAGTACTTC. Protein: CASAGGAGDYEQYF.

A note on this clone: Other nucleotide sequences in the sample specify the same CDR3. The genes are TRBV19 and TRBJ1-5; D gene uncertain. The CDR3 totals 15 residues. Germline assignment: CDR1 LNHDA and CDR2 SQIVND (reference sequence). V was pared by 6 bases and J by 0 bases, with 12 bases between. This chain's CDR3 is CASSWAGYSNQPQHF. DNA for the CDR3: TGTGCCAGTAGCTGGGCAGGTTATAGCAATCAGCCCCAGCATTTT.

V usage is TRBV10-1 and J usage is TRBJ1-2; D ambiguous. The V end lost 7 bases, the J end lost 0 bases, and 18 bases lay between the germline ends. The CDR3 is made up of 16 amino acids. Germline CDR1 reads WNHNN; CDR2 reads SYGVQD (reference sequence). In DNA, the CDR3 is TGCGCCAGCACCGCCCCGAGCGGCCCACCTAACTATGGCTACACCTTC. It codes for CASTAPSGPPNYGYTF.

The chain employs TRBV2 and TRBJ2-2, with TRBD1 matching over 11 bases. CDR3 length equals 15 residues. V shed 2 bases, J shed 7 bases, and the junction held 3 bases outside the gene matches. CDR1 is SNHLY, CDR2 FYNNEI, per germline. The CDR3 bases are TGTGCCAGCAGTGAAAGGACAGGGGGCTTCGGGGAGCTGTTTTTT. Protein product: CASSERTGGFGELFF.

The chain is built from TRBV6-5 and TRBJ2-3; 11 nucleotides line up with TRBD1. V gave up 7 bases and J gave up 1 base; unmatched junction bases: 4. The CDR3 has 15 amino acids. Germline assignment: CDR1 MNHEY and CDR2 SVGAGI. The CDR3 DNA follows: TGTGCCAGCACCCAGGGACAGGGGGGCACAGATACGCAGTATTTT. Its translation is CASTQGQGGTDTQYF.